A single sample is the source of the 20 T cell receptor beta chains below, sequenced in a study of blood T cell repertoires in COVID-19. Clones were read by immunoSEQ multiplex PCR, and TCRdb kept only the in-frame ones, dropping some. Of approximately 130,000 clones in the sample, about 86% were seen once. The sequenced material came from PBMCs or T cells enriched from blood (not recorded which). All receptors derive from a woman aged 50 to 65 who had recovered from COVID-19.

The sample holds a few counts of this clone. The chain has TRBV10-3 and TRBJ1-1; D might be TRBD1 (5 bases). The germline V gene has CDR1 ENHRY and CDR2 SYGVKD. The CDR3 is 13 residues long. V was pared by 6 bases and J by 1 base, with 9 bases between. The CDR3 sequence is CAIRIQGNTEAFF. In nucleotides, the CDR3 is TGTGCCATCAGGATTCAGGGGAACACTGAAGCTTTCTTT.

The chain carries TRBV27 and TRBJ2-1; unclear D gene. The CDR3 runs to 12 residues. Germline CDR1 MNHEY, CDR2 SMNVEV (reference sequence). With 2 bases removed from V and 5 bases from J, the gap between germline ends came to 4 bases. The CDR3 DNA reads as TGTGCCAGCAGTTTAACTCACAATGAGCAGTTCTTC. This codes for CASSLTHNEQFF.

This chain joins TRBV19 and TRBJ2-7; TRBD2 aligns across 10 bases. Germline lookup yields CDR1 LNHDA and CDR2 SQIVND (reference sequence). This CDR3 region has 14 residues. The J segment lost 2 bases and the V segment lost 10 bases, leaving 8 bases of the junction unmatched. The CDR3 protein is CATTSSGGAYEQYF. The CDR3 coding sequence is TGTGCCACCACTTCAAGCGGGGGGGCCTACGAGCAGTACTTC.

With respect to this clone: A read error may account for a junction end that differs from germline. The rearrangement joins TRBV2 to TRBJ1-2, with TRBD1 as a possible D gene (5 bases). The CDR3 extends over 12 amino acids. CDR1 and CDR2 (germline): SNHLY, FYNNEI. The CDR3 protein is CASREDSYGYTF. CDR3 nucleotides: TGTGCCAGCAGGGAAGACAGCTATGGCTACACCTTC. Looking up the rest from reference TRBV2 and TRBJ1-2 gives the full variable domain: EPEVTQTPSHQVTQMGQEVILRCVPISNHLYFYWYRQILGQKVEFLVSFYNNEISEKSEIFDDQFSVERPDGSNFTLKIRSTKLEDSAMYFCASREDSYGYTFGSGTRLTVV.

The rearrangement links TRBV14 to TRBJ1-1; maybe TRBD1 (5 bases). The V gene lost 4 bases and the J gene lost 6 bases, with 18 bases spanning the gap. Germline-derived CDR1 and CDR2 are SGHDN and FVKESK. The length of the CDR3 is 15 residues. The CDR3 bases are TGTGCCAGCAGCCGTGGGCGGTTGGGGGGAGCTGAAGCTTTCTTT. Translation: CASSRGRLGGAEAFF. Supplemented by reference TRBV14 and TRBJ1-1, the full variable domain reads EAGVTQFPSHSVIEKGQTVTLRCDPISGHDNLYWYRRVMGKEIKFLLHFVKESKQDESGMPNNRFLAERTGGTYSTLKVQPAELEDSGVYFCASSRGRLGGAEAFFGQGTRLTVV.

The chain combines TRBV20-1 with TRBJ2-1; a possible D gene is TRBD2 (6 bases). V was shortened by 7 bases and J by 12 bases, with 16 bases between the two germline ends. Germline CDR1 and CDR2: DFQATT and SNEGSKA (reference sequence). The CDR3 is 11 amino acids. Here the CDR3 DNA reads TGCAGTGTCCACCGGGACTCGGGGCAGTTCTTC. Translating gives CSVHRDSGQFF.

The gene calls are TRBV7-2 and TRBJ1-6; TRBD1 might be the D (5 bases). The germline V gene has CDR1 SGHTA and CDR2 FQGNSA. This CDR3 comprises 16 residues. V was cut by 1 base and J by 7 bases, with 14 bases left in between. CDR3 in amino acids: CASSLGQGVGNSPLHF. CDR3 DNA sequence: TGTGCCAGCAGCTTAGGGCAGGGTGTGGGGAATTCACCCCTCCACTTT.

The chain uses TRBV2 and TRBJ2-3, with TRBD1 matching over 9 bases. The junction had 4 bases not matched to a gene; V was cut back by 5 bases and J by 1 base. Germline V gives CDR1 SNHLY, CDR2 FYNNEI. The CDR3 runs to 15 residues. CDR3 in DNA: TGTGCCAGCAGTCAACAGGGGGCTGGCACAGATACGCAGTATTTT. It codes for CASSQQGAGTDTQYF.

The chain carries TRBV7-6 and TRBJ1-4; D is possibly TRBD1 (6 bases). Between the trimmed V and J ends, which lost 4 bases and 14 bases, there was a span of 17 bases. This CDR3 has 13 amino acids. Germline V gene data show CDR1 as SGHVS and CDR2 as FNYEAQ. The CDR3 coding sequence is TGTGCCAGCAGCTCAGGGGAGGGCTTTAGTCTGTTTTTT. It specifies CASSSGEGFSLFF.

This chain joins TRBV2 and TRBJ2-2, with 9 bases matching TRBD1. V was clipped by 6 bases and J by 5 bases; unmatched bases: 4. This CDR3 is 14 amino acids long. Germline CDR1 SNHLY, CDR2 FYNNEI. The CDR3 loop reads CASRQGAGTGELFF. In DNA, the CDR3 is TGTGCCAGCAGACAGGGGGCTGGTACCGGGGAGCTGTTTTTT.

This sequence joins TRBV4-3 and TRBJ1-5, with TRBD1 matching over 7 bases. With 1 base clipped from V and 4 bases from J, the junction kept 4 bases outside the gene matches. The CDR3 sequence is 15 residues long. The V gene's germline CDR1 is LGHNA and CDR2 YSLEER. The CDR3 reads CASSQGQGDNQPQHF. CDR3 in DNA: TGCGCCAGCAGCCAAGGCCAGGGGGATAATCAGCCCCAGCATTTT.

The chain uses TRBV3-1 (or the pseudogene TRBV3-2) and TRBJ1-4, with D possibly matching TRBD1 (5 bases). Germline V gene data show CDR1 as LGHDT and CDR2 as YNNKEL (reference sequence). V lost 4 bases, J lost 5 bases, and 14 bases lay in between. This CDR3 is 15 amino acids long. The CDR3 reads CASSPPEGENEKLFF. CDR3 nucleotides: TGTGCCAGCAGCCCCCCCGAAGGGGAAAATGAAAAACTGTTTTTT.

This sequence joins TRBV3-1 (or the pseudogene TRBV3-2) and TRBJ2-6; 7 positions agree with TRBD1. V lost 4 bases, J lost 4 bases, and 4 bases stayed unmatched. Germline loops: CDR1 LGHDT, CDR2 YNNKEL (reference sequence). The CDR3 totals 15 residues. The DNA for the CDR3 is TGTGCCAGCAGCCCGACAGGGTCAGGGGCCAACGTCCTGACTTTC. Protein: CASSPTGSGANVLTF.

The chain recombines TRBV29-1 with TRBJ1-5; D is possibly TRBD1 (5 bases). This CDR3 spans 13 amino acids. Germline V gene data show CDR1 as SQVTM and CDR2 as ANQGSEA. Trimming pared 0 bases from V and 3 bases from J, leaving 6 bases between. DNA for the CDR3: TGCAGCGTTGAAGAAGGGGTCAATCAGCCCCAGCATTTT. The encoded protein is CSVEEGVNQPQHF.

The chain uses TRBV7-2 and TRBJ2-1, with 11 bases identical to TRBD2. Germline values: CDR1 SGHTA, CDR2 FQGNSA. The CDR3 length is 15 residues. Trimming at V came to 3 bases and at J to 5 bases, leaving 3 bases not matched to a gene. CDR3 sequence: CASSLTSGAHNEQFF. DNA of the CDR3: TGTGCCAGCAGCTTGACTAGCGGGGCCCACAATGAGCAGTTCTTC.

The V gene is TRBV9, the J gene TRBJ1-1; a weak D match, TRBD1 (6 bases). Germline lookup yields CDR1 SGDLS and CDR2 YYNGEE. Trimming removed 0 bases from V and 0 bases from J, with 9 bases in between. The CDR3 totals 15 residues. This CDR3 reads CASSVARGLNTEAFF. CDR3 nucleotides: TGTGCCAGCAGCGTAGCCAGGGGTTTGAACACTGAAGCTTTCTTT.

The chain couples TRBV5-4 to TRBJ1-4, with D maybe TRBD1 (5 bases). Germline V gene lookup returns CDR1 SGHNT and CDR2 YYREEE (reference sequence). V lost 0 bases and J 8 bases, leaving 14 bases between the germline ends. The CDR3 is 15 residues long. DNA for the CDR3: TGTGCCAGCAGCTTGGGATCAAGGGGTGGCGAAAAACTGTTTTTT. As protein: CASSLGSRGGEKLFF.

The rearrangement links TRBV3-1 (or the pseudogene TRBV3-2) to TRBJ2-3; 7 nucleotides agree with TRBD2. Germline V lookup: CDR1 LGHDT, CDR2 YNNKEL (reference sequence). With V trimmed by 1 base and J by 11 bases, 3 bases remained unmatched. CDR3 length: 12 amino acids. Here the CDR3 reads CASSQGDYKQYF. DNA for the CDR3: TGTGCCAGCAGCCAAGGGGACTATAAGCAGTATTTT.

About this clone: At one end, the junction sequence differs from germline, possibly due to a read error. V usage is TRBV7-7 and J usage is TRBJ2-1, with 10 bases that match TRBD2. Germline CDR1 and CDR2: SSHAT and FNYEAQ (reference sequence). CDR3 length: 15 amino acids. The CDR3 DNA follows: TGTGCTAGCAGCATTAGCGGGGGGCGTAACAATGAGCAGTTCTTC. Its translation is CASSISGGRNNEQFF.

The V and J genes are TRBV5-1 and TRBJ2-7, with 9 bases fitting TRBD1. Germline V gene sequence: CDR1 SGHRS, CDR2 YFSETQ. The J segment lost 1 base and the V segment lost 7 bases, leaving 3 bases of the junction unmatched. CDR3 length equals 13 residues. CDR3 sequence reads: CASSGQGSYEQYF. The CDR3 bases are TGCGCCAGCTCGGGACAGGGTTCCTACGAGCAGTACTTC. Complete variable domain (other parts from reference TRBV5-1 and TRBJ2-7): KAGVTQTPRYLIKTRGQQVTLSCSPISGHRSVSWYQQTPGQGLQFLFEYFSETQRNKGNFPGRFSGRQFSNSRSEMNVSTLELGDSALYLCASSGQGSYEQYFGPGTRLTVT.